This T cell receptor beta chain appears in the sequencing data of a study of T cell repertoires in cytomegalovirus infection. Study overall: Selected CMV epitopes included recently identified HLA-C-restricted ones as well as well-studied HLA-B-restricted ones. Public TCR beta signatures marked donors with CMV infection and the matching HLA.

TCRdb called the reads again in MiXCR, with one record for every CDR3 protein. The sample yields about 71,000 distinct CDR3 sequences, roughly 20% seen once. As to this clonotype: Its antigen remains unknown.

This sequence originates from a human donor in good health (CMV status not recorded). Some clones in this sample may be carry-over from other donors' samples. The material sequenced was CD8+ T cells from cultured PBMCs, taken from culture after CMV antigen stimulation.

This CDR3 is CASSLGGTGGEVRAFF. DNA for the CDR3: TGTGCCAGCAGCTTAGGGGGGACAGGGGGCGAAGTCCGAGCTTTCTTT. The rearrangement joins TRBV7-6 to TRBJ1-1; 12 nucleotides line up with TRBD1. Trimming removed 1 base from V and 10 bases from J; junction bases left unmatched: 10. In germline, CDR1 is SGHVS, CDR2 FNYEAQ. The CDR3 spans 16 residues.